What follows is one T cell receptor beta chain and its context. The antigen is unknown. Per the germline V gene, CDR1 is SGHTA and CDR2 is FQGNSA. Trimming cost V 3 bases and J 2 bases; bases outside gene matches: 3. The CDR3 is made up of 15 amino acids. This sample is drawn from a study of beta chain features in type 1 diabetes. Study at large: Patients looked much like healthy donors when it came to age, gender and cell yields.

Findings and limits, study-wide: Highly expressing activated T cells could be over-counted with a cDNA template. Among patients with Type 1 diabetes, TCRB CDR3s were moderately but significantly shorter in every one of the four CD4+ subsets. Among type 1 diabetes patients, VDJ junctions had fewer insertions and more deletions.

The investigators reverse transcribed all of the isolated RNA, so they sequenced expressed TCRB transcripts. The method was immunoSEQ multiplex PCR; TCRdb's version includes in-frame clones alone and lacks a portion of them. Of 900,000 or so clones in the sample, roughly 15% are singletons; the top ten hold about 0.02%. The receptor comes from a woman under 30 in good health. Sequencing input: naive CD4+ T cells from blood. The V call is TRBV7-2, the J call TRBJ2-1; 8 nucleotides match TRBD1. The CDR3 region is CASSLTGEPYNEQFF. The CDR3 bases are TGTGCCAGCAGCTTGACAGGGGAGCCCTACAATGAGCAGTTCTTC. The variable domain in full, with the rest retrieved from reference TRBV7-2 and TRBJ2-1, is GAGVSQSPSNKVTEKGKDVELRCDPISGHTALYWYRQSLGQGLEFLIYFQGNSAPDKSGLPSDRFSAERTGGSVSTLTIQRTQQEDSAVYLCASSLTGEPYNEQFFGPGTRLTVL.